What follows are 13 T cell receptor beta chains derived from one specimen sequenced in a study of T-cell memory formation after mild COVID-19. TCRdb fed the 5' RACE reads into MiXCR, producing one record per CDR3 protein. Counted here are 470,000 or so distinct CDR3 sequences, around 27% occurring once; the ten biggest clones make up roughly an eighth. The specimen sequenced was PBMCs or a T cell subset sorted from them (not recorded which). The receptors derive from an adult woman who had mild COVID-19 (a few samples of this study predate the infection). Cell type and time point are not known.

The chain couples TRBV7-8 to TRBJ1-2; D possibly corresponds to TRBD1 (5 bases). There are 14 residues in the CDR3. CDR1 and CDR2 (germline): SGHVS, FQNEAQ. Trimming stripped 1 base from V and 2 bases from J, with 8 bases between. CDR3 bases: TGTGCCAGCAGCTTAGGGGGACGGAACTATGGCTACACCTTC. Translating gives CASSLGGRNYGYTF.

The chain carries TRBV14 and TRBJ2-1, with 9 nucleotides matching TRBD2. Per the germline V gene, CDR1 is SGHDN and CDR2 is FVKESK. V dropped 8 bases and J dropped 10; count of bases not matched to a gene: 15. CDR3 size: 15 residues. CDR3 loop: CASSPRGGGAFEQFF. The DNA for the CDR3 is TGTGCCAGCTCGCCGCGGGGCGGGGGGGCGTTCGAGCAGTTCTTC.

This clonotype was counted between two and nine times. The rearrangement uses TRBV27 and TRBJ2-5, with a possible D match to TRBD1 (5 bases). CDR3 length equals 14 residues. Germline CDR1 MNHEY, CDR2 SMNVEV (reference sequence). V was cut by 5 bases and J by 5 bases, with 15 bases left in between. The CDR3 loop is CASSTGRAKETQYF. As DNA, the CDR3 is TGTGCCAGCAGTACCGGCAGGGCTAAGGAGACCCAGTACTTC.

This clonotype was seen only a few times. The chain has TRBV24-1 and TRBJ2-1, with TRBD2 matching over 12 bases. Germline V gives CDR1 KGHDR, CDR2 SFDVKD. This CDR3 is built from 16 residues. With 3 bases clipped from V and 8 bases from J, the junction kept 7 bases outside the gene matches. CDR3 loop: CATSDPRLAGDHEQFF. The DNA of the CDR3 is TGTGCCACCAGTGATCCCAGACTAGCGGGAGACCATGAGCAGTTCTTC.

J is TRBJ1-6 and V is TRBV7-8, with 9 bases identical to TRBD1. Trimming removed 3 bases from V and 7 bases from J; junction bases left unmatched: 4. This CDR3 is 15 amino acids long. Germline V gene sequence: CDR1 SGHVS, CDR2 FQNEAQ. The CDR3 DNA follows: TGTGCCAGCAGCTTCGAGACAGGGGGGAATTCACCCCTCCACTTT. Residues: CASSFETGGNSPLHF.

This clonotype was seen a few times. This sequence joins TRBV9 and TRBJ2-1; no clear D gene. The length of the CDR3 is 14 residues. V was pared by 10 bases and J by 3 bases, with 17 bases between. Germline V gene lookup returns CDR1 SGDLS and CDR2 YYNGEE. CDR3 nucleotides: TGTGCCCAGACTCCTTGGGTTCTCTACAATGAGCAGTTCTTC. Residues: CAQTPWVLYNEQFF.

This clonotype was seen a handful of times. This chain connects TRBV28 to TRBJ2-1, with D maybe TRBD1 (6 bases). Germline CDR1 is MDHEN and CDR2 is SYDVKM. With 6 bases removed from V and 7 bases from J, the gap between germline ends came to 10 bases. The CDR3 loop spans 12 amino acids. In DNA, the CDR3 is TGTGCCAGCAGGCAGGGGTGGAATGAGCAGTTCTTC. Amino acids: CASRQGWNEQFF. The whole variable domain, remainder taken from reference TRBV28 and TRBJ2-1, is DVKVTQSSRYLVKRTGEKVFLECVQDMDHENMFWYRQDPGLGLRLIYFSYDVKMKEKGDIPEGYSVSREKKERFSLILESASTNQTSMYLCASRQGWNEQFFGPGTRLTVL.

V is TRBV6-5 and J is TRBJ2-1, with no clear D. Trimming left V 0 bases short and J 15 bases short, with 9 bases between. CDR1 and CDR2 from the germline V gene are MNHEY and SVGAGI. This CDR3 has 11 amino acids. The CDR3 here is CASSYSGRLFF. The CDR3 DNA is TGTGCCAGCAGTTACTCTGGCCGGCTGTTCTTC.

This clonotype has just a few counts. This chain joins TRBV5-6 and TRBJ2-7; possibly TRBD2 for D (5 bases). CDR1 and CDR2 from the germline V gene are SGHDT and YYEEEE. V lost 0 bases, J lost 0 bases, and 7 bases lay in between. CDR3 length: 14 amino acids. The chain's CDR3 is CASSLGRDSYEQYF. The DNA for the CDR3 is TGTGCCAGCAGCTTGGGTCGGGACTCCTACGAGCAGTACTTC.

This clonotype was picked up a small number of times. The rearrangement joins TRBV9 to TRBJ2-7, with 12 bases that match TRBD2. Per the germline V gene, CDR1 is SGDLS and CDR2 is YYNGEE. This CDR3 spans 15 amino acids. J lost 2 bases, V lost 4 bases, and 4 bases had no gene match. The CDR3 DNA is TGTGCCAGCAGCCGCCTAGCGGGAGGGCCCTACGAGCAGTACTTC. Translated, it gives CASSRLAGGPYEQYF. Together with reference TRBV9 and TRBJ2-7, the CDR3 gives the full variable domain: DSGVTQTPKHLITATGQRVTLRCSPRSGDLSVYWYQQSLDQGLQFLIQYYNGEERAKGNILERFSAQQFPDLHSELNLSSLELGDSALYFCASSRLAGGPYEQYFGPGTRLTVT.

This clonotype was counted between two and nine times. CDR3 nucleotide sequence: TGCAGTGCTAGAGATATTACAGGGGCTGGAGATGGAAACACCATATATTTT. This translates into CSARDITGAGDGNTIYF. The rearrangement uses TRBV20-1 and TRBJ1-3, with 7 bases that match TRBD1. V was clipped by 0 bases and J by 3 bases; unmatched bases: 11. The CDR3 extends over 17 amino acids. Germline V gives CDR1 DFQATT, CDR2 SNEGSKA (reference sequence).

A remark on this clonotype: One junction end disagrees with the germline gene, perhaps due to a read error. The CDR3 protein is CASSRQQGDGNSPLHF. The CDR3 DNA follows: TGTGCCAGCAGCCGCCAACAGGGGGATGGAAATTCACCACTCCACTTT. The chain couples TRBV7-9 to TRBJ1-6; 8 nucleotides align to TRBD1. This CDR3 is built from 16 residues. Germline V gene data show CDR1 as SEHNR and CDR2 as FQNEAQ (reference sequence).

In its sample, this clonotype was seen a few times. This chain connects TRBV14 to TRBJ1-1, with D uncertain. Trimming pared 0 bases from V and 5 bases from J, leaving 13 bases between. This CDR3 comprises 15 residues. Germline V gene sequence: CDR1 SGHDN, CDR2 FVKESK. The CDR3, as DNA: TGTGCCAGCAGCCAAGACCACCTTCCGGGGACTGAAGCTTTCTTT. It specifies CASSQDHLPGTEAFF.